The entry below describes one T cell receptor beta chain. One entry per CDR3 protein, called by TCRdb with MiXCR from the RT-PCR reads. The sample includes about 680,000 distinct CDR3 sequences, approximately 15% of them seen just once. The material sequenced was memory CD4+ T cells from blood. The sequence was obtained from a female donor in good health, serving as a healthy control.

The CDR3, as DNA: TGCGCCAGCAGTTTTAGCGGGAGCTTGTTCAATGAGCAGTTCTTC. Amino acid sequence: CASSFSGSLFNEQFF. The chain joins TRBV5-1 to TRBJ2-1; 9 nucleotides agree with TRBD2. The CDR3 spans 15 residues. CDR1 and CDR2 from the germline V gene are SGHRS and YFSETQ. The ends lost 5 bases at V and 6 bases at J; junction bases unmatched: 9.